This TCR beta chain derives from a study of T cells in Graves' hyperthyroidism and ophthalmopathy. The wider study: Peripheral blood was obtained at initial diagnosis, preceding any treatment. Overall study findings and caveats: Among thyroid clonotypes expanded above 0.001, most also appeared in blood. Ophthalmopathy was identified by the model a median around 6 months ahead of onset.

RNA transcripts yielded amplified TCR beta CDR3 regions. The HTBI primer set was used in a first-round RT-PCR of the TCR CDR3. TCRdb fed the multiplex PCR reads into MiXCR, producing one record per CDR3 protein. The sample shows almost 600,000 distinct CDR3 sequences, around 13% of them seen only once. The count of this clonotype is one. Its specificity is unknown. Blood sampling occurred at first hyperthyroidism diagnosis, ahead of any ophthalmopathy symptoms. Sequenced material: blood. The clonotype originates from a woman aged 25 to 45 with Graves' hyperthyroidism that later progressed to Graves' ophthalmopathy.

This CDR3 is CASSESGQGAYNEQFF. In DNA, the CDR3 is TGCGCCAGCAGTGAGTCTGGACAGGGGGCCTACAATGAGCAGTTCTTC. This rearrangement joins TRBV10-2 to TRBJ2-1; TRBD1 matches 10 bases. The V segment lost 0 bases and the J segment 2 bases; nucleotides outside the gene matches: 1. The CDR3 runs 16 residues. Germline lookup yields CDR1 WSHSY and CDR2 SAAADI.